This TCR beta chain was obtained from a study of blood T cell repertoires in COVID-19. This clone has a count of ten or more. Study processing details: Reference gene primer amplification gave estimated nucleated cell counts. Clones were read by immunoSEQ multiplex PCR, and TCRdb kept only the in-frame ones, dropping some. V and J calls and clone size are those listed in that table; D and trimming were worked out from the DNA. Among about 110,000 clones listed, roughly 80% were seen once. This CDR3 has 15 amino acids. V gave up 7 bases and J gave up 0 bases, with 13 bases separating them. Germline lookup yields CDR1 LNHDA and CDR2 SQIVND (reference sequence).

This chain uses TRBV19 with TRBJ1-5, with D unclear. The sample comprised peripheral blood. This clonotype was obtained from a woman in her seventies with acute or convalescent COVID-19. CDR3 nucleotide sequence: TGTGCCAGTATGCAAGGAGTCCATAGCAATCAGCCCCAGCATTTT. It translates to CASMQGVHSNQPQHF. Complete variable domain (other parts from reference TRBV19 and TRBJ1-5): DGGITQSPKYLFRKEGQNVTLSCEQNLNHDAMYWYRQDPGQGLRLIYYSQIVNDFQKGDIAEGYSVSREKKESFPLTVTSAQKNPTAFYLCASMQGVHSNQPQHFGDGTRLSIL.